This T cell receptor (beta chain) stems from a study of OX40 agonist ivuxolimab in advanced cancers. Study-wide results and limits: Circulating CD4+ and CD8+ T cells showed clonal expansion by week 6 at 0.1 to 3.0 mg/kg.

A word on this clone: The antigen is not known.

The V gene's germline CDR1 is SGHRS and CDR2 YFSETQ. CDR3 length: 15 amino acids. Between the trimmed V and J ends, which lost 7 bases and 4 bases, there was a span of 18 bases. People who had autoimmune disease history or systemic immunosuppression were excluded. Only in-frame clones appear in the TCRdb table, and some are missing; sequencing was by immunoSEQ multiplex PCR. Here the sample spans 90,000 to 120,000 clones, around 93% being singletons. The clonotype was recovered from an adult with an advanced solid tumor such as melanoma, head and neck, liver or kidney cancer. This specimen was CD4+ or CD8+ T cells sorted from blood, taken in a trial of the OX40 agonist ivuxolimab. This rearrangement joins TRBV5-1 to TRBJ2-1, with D unresolved. CDR3 loop: CASSLLIGAYNEQFF. DNA of the CDR3: TGCGCCAGCTCCCTCCTGATAGGAGCTTACAATGAGCAGTTCTTC. Using reference TRBV5-1 and TRBJ2-1 for the parts outside the CDR3, the full variable domain is KAGVTQTPRYLIKTRGQQVTLSCSPISGHRSVSWYQQTPGQGLQFLFEYFSETQRNKGNFPGRFSGRQFSNSRSEMNVSTLELGDSALYLCASSLLIGAYNEQFFGPGTRLTVL.